Presented here are 8 T cell receptor beta chains from one specimen sequenced in a study of technical replicates of blood from a few donors. Measured with immunoSEQ multiplex PCR; TCRdb has only the in-frame clones, and not every one. In the table there are approximately 75,000 clones, around 90% of which are singletons. The specimen was T cells isolated from PBMCs. These receptors came from a human donor in good health.

CDR3 loop: CASPPWEGANNTEAFF. CDR3 DNA: TGTGCCAGCCCTCCCTGGGAAGGGGCCAATAACACTGAAGCTTTCTTT. The chain combines TRBV28 with TRBJ1-1; D may be TRBD1 (5 bases). Per the germline V gene, CDR1 is MDHEN and CDR2 is SYDVKM. Trimming cost V 8 bases and J 2 bases, with 21 bases left between them. The CDR3 has 16 amino acids.

This chain connects TRBV30 to TRBJ2-2; D is unclear. V was trimmed by 0 bases and J by 7 bases, leaving 6 bases between them. The CDR3 loop spans 12 amino acids. CDR1 is GTSNPN, CDR2 SVGIG, per germline (reference sequence). CDR3 amino acids: CAWSVPSGELFF. CDR3 bases: TGTGCCTGGAGTGTACCTAGCGGGGAGCTGTTTTTT.

The rearrangement joins TRBV27 to TRBJ2-1, with TRBD1 matching 11 bases. From germline, CDR1 is MNHEY and CDR2 SMNVEV (reference sequence). J was trimmed by 4 bases and V by 6 bases; bases with no gene match: 2. The CDR3 has 14 residues. CDR3 loop: CASRDRGLYNEQFF. The CDR3 region has the DNA TGTGCCAGCAGGGACAGGGGGCTTTACAATGAGCAGTTCTTC.

The chain is built from TRBV27 and TRBJ2-2; TRBD1 matches 10 bases. The V gene end was trimmed by 8 bases and the J gene end by 4 bases; junction bases not matched to a gene: 7. The CDR3 is 15 residues long. Looked up from germline, CDR1 is MNHEY and CDR2 is SMNVEV (reference sequence). DNA for the CDR3: TGTGCCAGCCGTTCGACAGGGGGCGTCACCGGGGAGCTGTTTTTT. Protein sequence: CASRSTGGVTGELFF.

V and J are TRBV7-8 and TRBJ2-4; perhaps TRBD1 as D (6 bases). CDR1 is SGHVS, CDR2 FQNEAQ, per germline. V was clipped by 4 bases and J by 6 bases, with 13 bases between them. The CDR3 is 14 amino acids. Written as DNA, the CDR3 is TGTGCCAGCAGCTCACAGGGTGTCGGAAACATTCAGTACTTC. The encoded protein is CASSSQGVGNIQYF.

This clone was counted between two and nine times. The chain employs TRBV7-9 and TRBJ1-1; D uncertain. Trimming took off 1 base at V and 7 bases at J, with 7 bases between the two ends. Germline values: CDR1 SEHNR, CDR2 FQNEAQ (reference sequence). The CDR3 is made up of 12 amino acids. The CDR3 DNA is TGTGCCAGCAGCTTAGAATCAGGTGAAGCTTTCTTT. Residues: CASSLESGEAFF. The full variable domain, in which reference TRBV7-9 and TRBJ1-1 provide the parts outside the CDR3, is DTGVSQNPRHKITKRGQNVTFRCDPISEHNRLYWYRQTLGQGPEFLTYFQNEAQLEKSRLLSDRFSAERPKGSFSTLEIQRTEQGDSAMYLCASSLESGEAFFGQGTRLTVV.

This rearrangement joins TRBV25-1 to TRBJ1-2; D not certain. Germline CDR1 MGHDK, CDR2 SYGVNS. CDR3 length: 13 residues. The ends were cut back, 8 bases at V and 0 bases at J, with 10 bases in the middle. CDR3 sequence: CASAEETNYGYTF. The CDR3 nucleotides read TGTGCCAGCGCGGAAGAGACTAACTATGGCTACACCTTC.

The rearrangement links TRBV7-3 to TRBJ2-2; tentatively, D is TRBD2 (6 bases). This CDR3 contains 17 residues. The germline V and J ends were trimmed by 4 bases and 2 bases, with 17 bases remaining between them. Germline CDR1 SGHTA, CDR2 FQGTGA. This CDR3 reads CASSSAEGFQNTGELFF. CDR3 in DNA: TGTGCCAGCAGCTCCGCGGAGGGCTTCCAAAACACCGGGGAGCTGTTTTTT.